This T cell receptor (beta chain) was sequenced for a study of shared clonotypes between healthy human individuals (dated by TCRdb to the early 2020s). Context from the whole study: The cohort included three men and a couple of women between 18 and 49 years of age. Per donor, three plates each were used for CD4 naive and CD4 memory, two for CD8 naive, and one for CD8 memory. To estimate repertoire size and how much clonotypes are shared between individuals, the study performed deep sequencing of blood TCR repertoires from 4 to 6 healthy adults. Different laboratories and diverse techniques were used to prepare libraries and sequence TCR repertoires, to increase sequencing depth and limit assay-specific biases. Between about 0.9 and 8.9 billion PBMCs per donor were obtained by leukapheresis. Points the paper makes about the study in general: The genetic and exposure-history diversity represented was limited by the small number of donors. Sampling was limited to blood, and TCR repertoires in tissue likely differ from TCR repertoires in blood. Sharing across several donors was observed for around 5% of naive CD4, over 3% of naive CD8, 2.3% of memory CD4, and around 0.42% of memory CD8 clonotypes. Estimated clonotype richness was generally larger for naive than for memory subsets. Compared with non-shared clonotypes, the clonotypes found in all four sorted-subset donors had higher generation probabilities. Pairwise subsampling led to the expectation that sequencing depth would affect the degree of clonotype sharing among donors. Even with the large sequencing depth, rarefaction of the sorted-subset datasets indicated that sequencing was incomplete.

This clone was found once. Its specific antigen is unknown. No base quality information exists; no much larger clone differs at one position. Donors were healthy HIV-negative adults with no recently reported acute infections or vaccinations. Every donor was a Caucasian adult living in Nashville, Tennessee, USA. CD4+ T cells were enriched by magnetic negative selection; naive cells were then positively selected on CD45RA, and the negative fraction formed the memory subset. Blood was collected by leukapheresis, and PBMCs were isolated by Ficoll-Histopaque density gradient centrifugation and then cryopreserved in liquid nitrogen vapor phase. Analytical flow cytometry was used to check the purity and quantity of each magnetically sorted T cell population. From each sorted fraction, genomic DNA was isolated and quantified by UV absorbance on a Nanodrop 2000c. Using the deep immunoSEQ assay, TCR CDR3 regions were amplified from genomic DNA by multiplex PCR. Extracted genomic DNA from each cell subset was distributed evenly across all wells of several immunoSEQ 96-well plates, and each plate was treated as a replicate. For sorted subsets, around 200 ng genomic DNA, equal to approximately 30,000 T cell genomes, was loaded into each replicate PCR. Purified libraries were measured with a Qubit 3.0 fluorometer, size-checked on a Bioanalyzer 2100, and measured again with the KAPA Library Quantification kit. Each immunoSEQ 96-well plate was sequenced on its own single-read 150-cycle Illumina NextSeq 550 flow cell. The original methods were these. Because the immunoSEQ output included only junctional sequences and no quality scores, the filtering could not be the same as the filtering used for full-length reads. To assign V/J genes and CDR3, sequences were annotated using PyIR, a Python wrapper for IgBLAST v1.9, with IMGT germline references. Reads were removed for weak V/J assignments (E-value above 1e-6), missing CDR3, stop codons, out-of-frame junctions, or ambiguous translated residues. V3J clonotypes were defined by identical inferred V gene, J gene, and CDR3 amino acid sequence. To compute the percentage overlap between repertoires, the number of shared unique clonotypes was divided by the size of the smaller repertoire. Three approaches were used to assess repertoire richness: RTK rarefaction, the Chao1 estimator, and Recon v2.1 estimates of unobserved clonotypes. OLGA was used to compute generation probabilities for all TCRbeta clonotypes that the gDNA method yielded from a few donors. TCRdb took this table from immuneACCESS and kept in-frame rearrangements with V and J called. Such tables lack part of the clones; where checked against another copy, unresolved V genes explain under half of the gap, and the rest is unexplained. The D gene and trimming were derived from the DNA, and the V and J assignments and clone size from that table. The sample table holds about 2 million clones, of which roughly 95% were seen once. Jointly, the top ten make up 0.13% of the sample.

The germline V gene provides CDR1 SGHAT and CDR2 FQNNGV. Clipping removes 3 bases from V and 7 bases from J, with 8 as the unmatched junction base count. The CDR3 runs 15 amino acids, cysteine and phenylalanine included. Of the read, only the CDR3 DNA is kept; its 45 bases are in frame from base 1. The specimen was naive CD4+ T cells sorted from blood. What the cell subset or site label conveys for this sample: CD45RA+ positively selected. The TCR originated in a man younger than 35 in good health. The rearranged chain carries TRBV11-2 and TRBJ2-1, with 8 bases aligning to TRBD2. For the CDR3, the sequence is CASSFNRGGWNEQFF. The sequenced DNA is TGTGCCAGCAGCTTCAATCGGGGGGGCTGGAATGAGCAGTTCTTC.